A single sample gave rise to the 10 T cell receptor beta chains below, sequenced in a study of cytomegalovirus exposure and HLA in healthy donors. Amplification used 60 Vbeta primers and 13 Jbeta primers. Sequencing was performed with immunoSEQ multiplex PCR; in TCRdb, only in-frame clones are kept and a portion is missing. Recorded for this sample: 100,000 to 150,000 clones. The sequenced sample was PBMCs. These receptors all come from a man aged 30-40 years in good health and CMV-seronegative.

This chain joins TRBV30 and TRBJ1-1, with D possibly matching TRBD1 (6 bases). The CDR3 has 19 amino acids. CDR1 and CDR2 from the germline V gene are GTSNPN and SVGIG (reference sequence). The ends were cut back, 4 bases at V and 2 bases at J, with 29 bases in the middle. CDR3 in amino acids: CAWIPGHALSFEGNTEAFF. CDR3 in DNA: TGTGCCTGGATCCCGGGACATGCCTTATCCTTCGAGGGTAACACTGAAGCTTTCTTT.

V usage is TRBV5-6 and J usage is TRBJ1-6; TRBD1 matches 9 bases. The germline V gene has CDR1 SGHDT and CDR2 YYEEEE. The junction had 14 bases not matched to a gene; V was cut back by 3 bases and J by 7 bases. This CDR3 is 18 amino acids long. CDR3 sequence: CASSSYSGRDRENSPLHF. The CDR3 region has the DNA TGTGCCAGCAGCTCTTACTCTGGCCGGGACAGGGAGAATTCACCCCTCCACTTT.

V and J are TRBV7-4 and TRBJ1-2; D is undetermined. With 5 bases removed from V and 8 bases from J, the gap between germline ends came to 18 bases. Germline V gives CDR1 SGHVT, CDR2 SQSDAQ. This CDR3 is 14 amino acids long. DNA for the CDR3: TGTGCCAGCAGCGCTGTAGAGGGTGAGCGAGGCTACACCTTC. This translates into CASSAVEGERGYTF.

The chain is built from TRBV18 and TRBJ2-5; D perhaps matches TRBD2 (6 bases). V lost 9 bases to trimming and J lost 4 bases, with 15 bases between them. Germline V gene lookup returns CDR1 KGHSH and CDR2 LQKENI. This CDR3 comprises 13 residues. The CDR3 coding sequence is TGTGCCAGTTCCCGGGACTCCGGAGAGACCCAGTACTTC. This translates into CASSRDSGETQYF.

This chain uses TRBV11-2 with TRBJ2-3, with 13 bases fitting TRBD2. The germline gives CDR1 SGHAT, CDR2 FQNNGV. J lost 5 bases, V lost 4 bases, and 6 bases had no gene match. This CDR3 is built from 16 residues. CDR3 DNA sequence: TGTGCCAGCAGCTCCTATACTAGCGGGGGGGGAGATACGCAGTATTTT. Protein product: CASSSYTSGGGDTQYF. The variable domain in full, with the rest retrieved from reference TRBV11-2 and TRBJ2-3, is EAGVAQSPRYKIIEKRQSVAFWCNPISGHATLYWYQQILGQGPKLLIQFQNNGVVDDSQLPKDRFSAERLKGVDSTLKIQPAKLEDSAVYLCASSSYTSGGGDTQYFGPGTRLTVL.

CDR3 DNA sequence: TGTGCCACCCACCAGGGGGCAGGGTCTAATGAAAAACTGTTTTTT. Translating it yields CATHQGAGSNEKLFF. The rearrangement joins TRBV10-3 to TRBJ1-4; TRBD1 aligns across 8 bases. This CDR3 contains 15 residues. Trimming at V came to 10 bases and at J to 3 bases, leaving 10 bases not matched to a gene. Germline CDR1 and CDR2: ENHRY and SYGVKD.

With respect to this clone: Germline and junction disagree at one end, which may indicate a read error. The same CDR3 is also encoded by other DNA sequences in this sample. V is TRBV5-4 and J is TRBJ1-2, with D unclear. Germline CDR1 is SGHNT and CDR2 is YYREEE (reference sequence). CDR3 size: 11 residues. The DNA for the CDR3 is TGTGCCAGTAGCTCCGTAGAGGGCTACACCTTC. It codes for CASSSVEGYTF.

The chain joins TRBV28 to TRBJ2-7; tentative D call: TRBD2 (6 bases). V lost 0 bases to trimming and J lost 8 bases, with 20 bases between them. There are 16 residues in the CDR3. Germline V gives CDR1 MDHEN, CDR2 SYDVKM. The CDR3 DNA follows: TGTGCCAGCAGTTTATGGGAGCCGGGAGTTCTTATCCAGCAGTACTTC. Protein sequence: CASSLWEPGVLIQQYF.

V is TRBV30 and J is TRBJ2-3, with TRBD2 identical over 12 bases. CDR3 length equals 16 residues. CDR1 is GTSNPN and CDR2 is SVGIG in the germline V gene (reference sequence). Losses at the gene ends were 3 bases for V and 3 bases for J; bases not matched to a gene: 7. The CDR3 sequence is CAWSTTSGSWTDTQYF. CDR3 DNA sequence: TGTGCCTGGAGCACGACTAGCGGGAGTTGGACAGATACGCAGTATTTT. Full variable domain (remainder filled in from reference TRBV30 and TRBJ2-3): SQTIHQWPATLVQPVGSPLSLECTVEGTSNPNLYWYRQAAGRGLQLLFYSVGIGQISSEVPQNLSASRPQDRQFILSSKKLLLSDSGFYLCAWSTTSGSWTDTQYFGPGTRLTVL.

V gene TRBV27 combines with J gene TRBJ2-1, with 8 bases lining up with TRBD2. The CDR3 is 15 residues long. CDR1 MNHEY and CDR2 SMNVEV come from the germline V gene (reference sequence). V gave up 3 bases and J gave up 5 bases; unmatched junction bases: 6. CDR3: CASSLASGLNNEQFF. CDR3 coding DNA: TGTGCCAGCAGTTTGGCTAGCGGGCTTAACAATGAGCAGTTCTTC.